The next 13 T cell receptor beta chains were all read from a single sample in a study of blood T cell repertoires in COVID-19. Using immunoSEQ multiplex PCR, the repertoire was profiled, and TCRdb retains in-frame clones only, with some absent. The table lists 250,000 to 350,000 clones, about 89% of them singletons, with roughly 5% in the top ten. The sample comprised PBMCs or T cells enriched from blood (not recorded which). These receptors were collected from a woman aged 30 to 39 who had recovered from COVID-19.

J is TRBJ1-4 and V is TRBV18, with D possibly TRBD1 on 6 matching bases. Germline V CDR1 and CDR2: KGHSH, LQKENI. V dropped 6 bases and J dropped 8 bases, with 22 bases sitting between them. The CDR3 consists of 16 residues. CDR3 sequence (DNA): TGTGCCAGCTCCCCCCTCGGGGGGGGGCTCGAAGAAAAACTGTTTTTT. This encodes CASSPLGGGLEEKLFF.

The rearrangement joins TRBV19 to TRBJ2-7; D may be TRBD2 (5 bases). Per the germline V gene, CDR1 is LNHDA and CDR2 is SQIVND (reference sequence). CDR3 length: 14 amino acids. V lost 9 bases, J lost 5 bases, and 20 bases lay in between. CDR3 residues: CASNPPGRGDEQYF. The CDR3 DNA follows: TGTGCCAGCAATCCCCCCGGCCGGGGTGACGAGCAGTACTTC.

The chain couples TRBV18 to TRBJ1-2; 11 nucleotides agree with TRBD1. The CDR3 totals 19 residues. The trim removed 6 bases at V and 4 bases at J, leaving 19 bases unmatched. Germline-derived CDR1 and CDR2 are KGHSH and LQKENI. The CDR3 here is CASSPPLGQGAGRGYGYTF. CDR3 sequence (DNA): TGTGCCAGCTCGCCCCCACTAGGACAGGGGGCGGGTCGAGGCTATGGCTACACCTTC.

The rearrangement joins TRBV11-2 to TRBJ1-1, with D unclear. Trimming pared 1 base from V and 1 base from J, leaving 10 bases between. CDR1 is SGHAT and CDR2 is FQNNGV in the germline V gene. The CDR3 extends over 15 amino acids. The CDR3, as DNA: TGTGCCAGCAGCTTAGTAGTCGAGGAGAACACTGAAGCTTTCTTT. It encodes CASSLVVEENTEAFF.

J is TRBJ1-1 and V is TRBV6-1; D is perhaps TRBD1 (6 bases). Germline CDR1 is MNHNS and CDR2 is SASEGT. V gave up 2 bases and J gave up 3 bases, with 19 bases separating them. The CDR3 is made up of 17 amino acids. The CDR3 is CASSESPGRGSHTEAFF. Here the CDR3 DNA reads TGTGCCAGCAGTGAATCCCCGGGAAGGGGGAGTCACACTGAAGCTTTCTTT.

This sequence joins TRBV11-3 and TRBJ2-7, with D perhaps matching TRBD1 (5 bases). The V and J ends lost 5 bases and 3 bases respectively, with 11 bases between them. CDR1 is SGHNT, CDR2 YENEEA, per germline. The CDR3 runs 13 residues. The CDR3 spells CASSVTANYEQYF. CDR3 nucleotide sequence: TGTGCCAGCAGCGTGACAGCCAACTACGAGCAGTACTTC.

On this clone itself: Other DNA sequences of this sample code for an identical CDR3. This sequence joins TRBV27 and TRBJ1-2; D is ambiguous. Germline assignment: CDR1 MNHEY and CDR2 SMNVEV (reference sequence). The CDR3 covers 12 residues. With 3 bases removed from V and 7 bases from J, the gap between germline ends came to 9 bases. CDR3 in amino acids: CASSFSGGGYTF. In nucleotides, the CDR3 is TGTGCCAGCAGTTTTTCGGGTGGTGGCTACACCTTC.

V is TRBV7-9 and J is TRBJ2-7; D gene uncertain. There are 13 residues in the CDR3. The V gene lost 3 bases and the J gene lost 3 bases, with 9 bases spanning the gap. Germline-derived CDR1 and CDR2 are SEHNR and FQNEAQ (reference sequence). In nucleotides, the CDR3 is TGTGCCAGCAGCTTTAGAGATTACTACGAGCAGTACTTC. Its translation: CASSFRDYYEQYF.

This clone was seen only a few times. The chain couples TRBV27 to TRBJ1-2, with D perhaps matching TRBD1 (5 bases). The CDR3 loop spans 13 amino acids. V lost 8 bases and J 2 bases, leaving 12 bases between the germline ends. Germline V lookup: CDR1 MNHEY, CDR2 SMNVEV (reference sequence). The CDR3 loop is CASGVTENYGYTF. As DNA, the CDR3 is TGTGCCAGCGGGGTGACAGAAAACTATGGCTACACCTTC.

This chain joins TRBV19 and TRBJ2-2; no reliable D call. Germline V CDR1 and CDR2: LNHDA, SQIVND (reference sequence). The V and J ends lost 3 bases and 1 base respectively, with 6 bases between them. This CDR3 has 14 residues. The chain's CDR3 is CASSISKNTGELFF. The CDR3 DNA follows: TGTGCCAGTAGTATCTCTAAGAACACCGGGGAGCTGTTTTTT.

This clone was detected once. V usage is TRBV5-4 and J usage is TRBJ1-1, with D perhaps matching TRBD1 (6 bases). Deletions cut 4 bases from V and 3 bases from J, with 13 bases between. The germline CDR1 and CDR2 sequences are SGHNT and YYREEE (reference sequence). The CDR3 consists of 14 residues. The CDR3: CASSPGHQDTEAFF. CDR3 nucleotide sequence: TGTGCCAGCAGCCCGGGACATCAGGACACTGAAGCTTTCTTT.

This chain connects TRBV4-1 to TRBJ1-6; TRBD1 matches 9 bases. Germline loops: CDR1 MGHRA, CDR2 YSYEKL. The CDR3 is 17 amino acids. The ends lost 4 bases at V and 2 bases at J; junction bases unmatched: 6. In nucleotides, the CDR3 is TGCGCCAGCAGCCCACGGACAGGGGATGCCTATAATTCACCCCTCCACTTT. It encodes CASSPRTGDAYNSPLHF.

This sequence joins TRBV7-9 and TRBJ2-6; TRBD1 might be the D (6 bases). CDR3 size: 17 residues. The V end lost 7 bases, the J end lost 0 bases, and 16 bases lay between the germline ends. CDR1 is SEHNR and CDR2 is FQNEAQ in the germline V gene (reference sequence). The chain's CDR3 is CASTSRTDLSGANVLTF. CDR3 coding DNA: TGTGCCAGCACCTCCCGGACAGACCTCTCTGGGGCCAACGTCCTGACTTTC.